This record looks at one T cell receptor beta chain sequence and its context. Antigen specificity is unknown. This entry is derived from a study of cytomegalovirus exposure and HLA in healthy donors. It was with 60 Vbeta and 13 Jbeta primers that the PCR ran. TCRdb's copy holds only in-frame clones and misses some; the assay was immunoSEQ multiplex PCR. In the table there are around 240,000 clones, about 80% of which are singletons. Study-level findings and limits: Equally common other TCR beta chains were less clonally expanded than HLA-associated ones, a later analysis found. Some TCR beta chains (around 180 of them) were listed as cytomegalovirus-associated. Published work reported that the classifier diagnosed cytomegalovirus status with high specificity and sensitivity. Researchers left out some V segments, among them TRBV6-2 and TRBV6-3, as indistinguishable.

Losses at the gene ends were 1 base for V and 12 bases for J; bases not matched to a gene: 10. The CDR3 length is 16 residues. Per germline, CDR1 SGHTA and CDR2 FQGNSA. This sequence was found in a woman in her thirties or forties in good health and CMV-seropositive. The sequenced sample consisted of PBMCs. The V call is TRBV7-2, the J call TRBJ2-1, with 12 bases aligning to TRBD2. The CDR3 sequence: CASSLEASGGARGQFF. DNA for the CDR3: TGTGCCAGCAGCTTAGAGGCTAGCGGGGGGGCCCGCGGGCAGTTCTTC.